These 30 T cell receptor beta chains share one sample of origin, sequenced in a study of shared clonotypes between healthy human individuals. Method: immunoSEQ multiplex PCR; TCRdb's copy keeps in-frame clones and lacks some. This sample has about 1 million clones, with roughly 75% found just once. What was sequenced was memory CD4+ T cells sorted from blood. The subset here: CD45RA-negative fraction. The receptors come from a man younger than 30 in good health.

The V and J genes are TRBV5-4 and TRBJ1-2; D uncertain. Germline CDR1 is SGHNT and CDR2 is YYREEE (reference sequence). The ends were cut back, 3 bases at V and 2 bases at J, with 14 bases in the middle. CDR3 length: 15 residues. The CDR3 DNA follows: TGTGCCAGCAGCTCCTTGGGCGCCGAGAACTATGGCTACACCTTC. It is translated as CASSSLGAENYGYTF. The entire variable domain, with the rest obtained from reference TRBV5-4 and TRBJ1-2, is as follows: ETGVTQSPTHLIKTRGQQVTLRCSSQSGHNTVSWYQQALGQGPQFIFQYYREEENGRGNFPPRFSGLQFPNYSSELNVNALELDDSALYLCASSSLGAENYGYTFGSGTRLTVV.

As for this clone: Other nucleotide sequences in the sample specify the same CDR3. The chain employs TRBV28 and TRBJ2-7; D gene uncertain. Germline V gene sequence: CDR1 MDHEN, CDR2 SYDVKM. The CDR3 loop spans 12 amino acids. Trimming stripped 2 bases from V and 3 bases from J, with 5 bases between. The CDR3 bases are TGTGCCAGCAGTTTAACGAGCTACGAGCAGTACTTC. Encoded protein: CASSLTSYEQYF.

This clone was picked up a small number of times. The rearrangement links TRBV7-9 to TRBJ1-6; the D is unclear. The CDR3 has 14 amino acids. Germline V gene sequence: CDR1 SEHNR, CDR2 FQNEAQ (reference sequence). Trimming shortened V by 3 bases and J by 9 bases, and 12 bases separated the two germline ends. CDR3 protein: CASSFPGPGSPLHF. The CDR3 coding sequence is TGTGCCAGCAGCTTTCCCGGCCCCGGTTCACCCCTCCACTTT. Looking up the rest from reference TRBV7-9 and TRBJ1-6 gives the full variable domain: DTGVSQNPRHKITKRGQNVTFRCDPISEHNRLYWYRQTLGQGPEFLTYFQNEAQLEKSRLLSDRFSAERPKGSFSTLEIQRTEQGDSAMYLCASSFPGPGSPLHFGNGTRLTVT.

For this clone: Other nucleotide sequences from this sample produce the same CDR3. The chain has TRBV5-1 and TRBJ1-1; TRBD1 is a possible D gene (5 bases). CDR3 size: 14 residues. V was trimmed by 0 bases and J by 5 bases, leaving 11 bases between them. Germline V lookup: CDR1 SGHRS, CDR2 YFSETQ. The CDR3 loop is CASSLAAGGTEAFF. For the CDR3, the DNA is TGCGCCAGCAGCTTGGCGGCGGGGGGTACTGAAGCTTTCTTT.

J is TRBJ2-2 and V is TRBV5-6, with TRBD2 matching 9 bases. This CDR3 comprises 16 residues. Germline values: CDR1 SGHDT, CDR2 YYEEEE. V lost 4 bases and J lost 5; bases outside the gene matches: 9. The CDR3 bases are TGTGCCAGCAGCGCTGAGCTAGCGGGGAAAACCGGGGAGCTGTTTTTT. It codes for CASSAELAGKTGELFF.

V usage is TRBV7-2 and J usage is TRBJ2-7; a weak D match, TRBD1 (6 bases). V lost 6 bases, J lost 2 bases, and 11 bases lay in between. The CDR3 totals 13 residues. Germline V CDR1 and CDR2: SGHTA, FQGNSA. The CDR3 region has the DNA TGTGCCAGCAGAAGGGACACTACCTACGAGCAGTACTTC. Residues: CASRRDTTYEQYF.

This chain connects TRBV12-5 to TRBJ1-1, with D maybe TRBD1 (5 bases). CDR1 and CDR2 from the germline V gene are LGHNT and FRNRAP. The CDR3 runs to 15 residues. Trimming removed 0 bases at V and 3 bases at J, with 11 bases between. The CDR3 spells CASGLVLGLDTEAFF. CDR3 in DNA: TGTGCTAGTGGTTTGGTACTGGGGCTCGACACTGAAGCTTTCTTT.

J is TRBJ2-5 and V is TRBV2; tentatively, D is TRBD1 (6 bases). Germline assignment: CDR1 SNHLY and CDR2 FYNNEI. This CDR3 is built from 14 residues. V was cut by 6 bases and J by 1 base, with 12 bases left in between. The CDR3: CASRDSTVQETQYF. DNA for the CDR3: TGTGCCAGCAGGGACAGCACAGTCCAAGAGACCCAGTACTTC.

The J gene is TRBJ1-1, the V gene TRBV29-1; TRBD1 agrees at 8 bases. With V trimmed by 7 bases and J by 1 base, 11 bases remained unmatched. The V gene's germline CDR1 is SQVTM and CDR2 ANQGSEA. The CDR3 totals 15 residues. The CDR3 loop reads CSADGAGGKNTEAFF. The CDR3 DNA reads as TGCAGCGCCGATGGTGCAGGGGGCAAGAACACTGAAGCTTTCTTT. Using reference TRBV29-1 and TRBJ1-1 for the parts outside the CDR3, the full variable domain is SAVISQKPSRDICQRGTSLTIQCQVDSQVTMMFWYRQQPGQSLTLIATANQGSEATYESGFVIDKFPISRPNLTFSTLTVSNMSPEDSSIYLCSADGAGGKNTEAFFGQGTRLTVV.

In DNA, the CDR3 is TGTGCCAGCGGCCGTACAGGGTTTTCGTACGAGCAGTACTTC. Residues: CASGRTGFSYEQYF. The genes are TRBV5-5 and TRBJ2-7; D possibly corresponds to TRBD1 (6 bases). The V and J ends lost 7 bases and 4 bases respectively, with 18 bases between them. Germline CDR1 SGHKS, CDR2 YYEKEE (reference sequence). The CDR3 totals 14 residues.

J is TRBJ1-1 and V is TRBV18; D gene ambiguous. The V end lost 3 bases, the J end lost 12 bases, and 23 bases lay between the germline ends. The CDR3 is made up of 15 amino acids. Germline lookup yields CDR1 KGHSH and CDR2 LQKENI. In DNA, the CDR3 is TGTGCCAGCTCACCCCCCCCAGGAGTGCCTTCGCAGACTTTCTTT. Translation gives CASSPPPGVPSQTFF. The variable domain in full, with the rest retrieved from reference TRBV18 and TRBJ1-1, is NAGVMQNPRHLVRRRGQEARLRCSPMKGHSHVYWYRQLPEEGLKFMVYLQKENIIDESGMPKERFSAEFPKEGPSILRIQQVVRGDSAAYFCASSPPPGVPSQTFFGQGTRLTVV.

On this clone: Other nucleotide sequences from this sample produce the same CDR3. The V call is TRBV6-1, the J call TRBJ1-4; 12 bases line up with TRBD1. V trimming: 8 bases; J trimming: 8 bases; junction bases outside the gene matches: 3. The CDR3 length is 13 residues. Germline CDR1 is MNHNS and CDR2 is SASEGT. The CDR3 coding sequence is TGTGCCAGCTCGGGACAGGGGGCGGAAAAACTGTTTTTT. Amino acids: CASSGQGAEKLFF.

This clone was counted between two and nine times. V and J are TRBV5-1 and TRBJ1-6; a possible D gene is TRBD1 (6 bases). The germline gives CDR1 SGHRS, CDR2 YFSETQ. V lost 3 bases, J lost 8 bases, and 12 bases lay in between. The length of the CDR3 is 14 residues. This CDR3 reads CASSYQGSDSPLHF. CDR3 nucleotide sequence: TGCGCCAGCAGCTATCAGGGGTCGGATTCACCCCTCCACTTT.

The chain carries TRBV25-1 and TRBJ1-3, with TRBD1 identical over 7 bases. The CDR3 has 16 residues. Unmatched junction bases numbered 3, after V lost 1 base and J lost 0 bases. Germline CDR1 reads MGHDK; CDR2 reads SYGVNS. CDR3 DNA sequence: TGTGCCAGCAGTGAATGGCAGGGGGACTCTGGAAACACCATATATTTT. Protein: CASSEWQGDSGNTIYF. Based on the CDR3 plus reference TRBV25-1 and TRBJ1-3, the full variable domain is EADIYQTPRYLVIGTGKKITLECSQTMGHDKMYWYQQDPGMELHLIHYSYGVNSTEKGDLSSESTVSRIRTEHFPLTLESARPSHTSQYLCASSEWQGDSGNTIYFGEGSWLTVV.

This clone was counted once. This sequence joins TRBV6-1 and TRBJ1-2; weak D call: TRBD1 (6 bases). V was shortened by 3 bases and J by 13 bases, with 9 bases between the two germline ends. The germline gives CDR1 MNHNS, CDR2 SASEGT. This CDR3 comprises 10 residues. The CDR3 nucleotides are TGTGCCAGCAGTGATTACAGGGCCACCTTC. Encoded protein: CASSDYRATF.

A single count supports this clone. The rearrangement uses TRBV6-5 and TRBJ1-6; tentative D call: TRBD1 (6 bases). The length of the CDR3 is 15 residues. V was trimmed by 5 bases and J by 9 bases, leaving 17 bases between them. From germline, CDR1 is MNHEY and CDR2 SVGAGI. The CDR3 loop is CASSTRGAVRSPLHF. In DNA form, the CDR3 reads TGTGCCAGCAGTACACGGGGGGCTGTACGTTCACCCCTCCACTTT.

The V and J genes are TRBV6-5 and TRBJ1-2; D gene uncertain. CDR3 size: 13 residues. CDR1 is MNHEY, CDR2 SVGAGI, per germline. Between the trimmed V and J ends, which lost 0 bases and 8 bases, there was a span of 10 bases. CDR3 coding DNA: TGTGCCAGCAGTTACTCATTGGACCGGGGCTACACCTTC. This translates into CASSYSLDRGYTF.

This rearrangement joins TRBV7-8 to TRBJ1-4, with 8 bases identical to TRBD1. The trim removed 5 bases at V and 8 bases at J, leaving 16 bases unmatched. CDR3 size: 17 residues. Germline V gene lookup returns CDR1 SGHVS and CDR2 FQNEAQ. The CDR3 nucleotides are TGTGCCAGCAGCCACAAACTCGACAGGGGAGGAGGCGAAAAACTGTTTTTT. Translated: CASSHKLDRGGGEKLFF.

The genes are TRBV20-1 and TRBJ2-5; D tentatively fits TRBD1 or TRBD2 (5 bases each). The CDR3 totals 11 residues. V shed 3 bases and J shed 5 bases, with 7 bases lying between them. The germline CDR1 and CDR2 sequences are DFQATT and SNEGSKA (reference sequence). The CDR3 region has the DNA TGCAGTGCTAGGTGGGGGGAGACCCAGTACTTC. Residues: CSARWGETQYF.

This sequence joins TRBV30 and TRBJ1-5, with 7 positions matching TRBD1. From germline, CDR1 is GTSNPN and CDR2 SVGIG (reference sequence). J gave up 7 bases and V 2 bases, and 8 bases lay outside the gene matches. This CDR3 region has 14 residues. DNA of the CDR3: TGTGCCTGGAGTTTGGGACAGCCGGGACAGCCCCAGCATTTT. Its translation: CAWSLGQPGQPQHF.

The chain is built from TRBV27 and TRBJ1-6; D is unclear. The CDR3 contains 16 residues. Germline V lookup: CDR1 MNHEY, CDR2 SMNVEV (reference sequence). V lost 5 bases to trimming and J lost 0 bases, with 11 bases between them. CDR3 region: CASSLEVSSYNSPLHF. The CDR3 nucleotides are TGTGCCAGCAGTCTAGAGGTGAGCTCCTATAATTCACCCCTCCACTTT.

The genes are TRBV5-1 and TRBJ1-3; D gene ambiguous. CDR3 size: 14 residues. V lost 0 bases and J lost 3, with 7 bases in between. Per germline, CDR1 SGHRS and CDR2 YFSETQ. CDR3 DNA sequence: TGCGCCAGCAGCTTGGGGGGAGGTGGAAACACCATATATTTT. It codes for CASSLGGGGNTIYF.

The chain links TRBV28 to TRBJ1-1; the D is unclear. The V gene's germline CDR1 is MDHEN and CDR2 SYDVKM. Trimming took 11 bases from V and 6 from J, leaving 25 bases between them. CDR3 length equals 15 residues. The CDR3: CASSYFRTAGAEAFF. CDR3 sequence (DNA): TGTGCCTCTTCTTACTTTCGGACTGCCGGGGCTGAAGCTTTCTTT.

The rearrangement joins TRBV5-1 to TRBJ2-7; the D gene is possibly TRBD1 (6 bases). Between the trimmed V and J ends, which lost 2 bases and 6 bases, there was a span of 9 bases. This CDR3 has 12 residues. The germline V gene has CDR1 SGHRS and CDR2 YFSETQ. The CDR3: CASSLQGFEQYF. The CDR3 DNA reads TGCGCCAGCAGCTTACAGGGTTTCGAGCAGTACTTC.

The chain has TRBV11-3 and TRBJ2-2; 8 bases fit TRBD1. CDR1 and CDR2 (germline): SGHNT, YENEEA. V lost 3 bases, J lost 5 bases, and 11 bases stayed unmatched. The CDR3 loop spans 17 amino acids. The CDR3 DNA reads as TGTGCCAGCAGCTTCGAATCCGGGACAGGAGGAACCGGGGAGCTGTTTTTT. It is translated as CASSFESGTGGTGELFF.

This clone was seen only once. This chain joins TRBV5-1 and TRBJ1-2; 7 positions agree with TRBD1. V dropped 4 bases and J dropped 4; count of bases not matched to a gene: 16. The CDR3 length is 17 residues. Germline CDR1 is SGHRS and CDR2 is YFSETQ. CDR3 protein: CASSAGYVGTAAYGYTF. In DNA form, the CDR3 reads TGCGCCAGCAGCGCGGGCTATGTTGGGACAGCAGCCTATGGCTACACCTTC. The variable domain in full, with the rest retrieved from reference TRBV5-1 and TRBJ1-2, is KAGVTQTPRYLIKTRGQQVTLSCSPISGHRSVSWYQQTPGQGLQFLFEYFSETQRNKGNFPGRFSGRQFSNSRSEMNVSTLELGDSALYLCASSAGYVGTAAYGYTFGSGTRLTVV.

This clone was recorded only once. Additional DNA sequences in this sample encode the identical CDR3. The chain carries TRBV5-4 and TRBJ2-5; 8 bases are a match to TRBD1. CDR1 and CDR2 from the germline V gene are SGHNT and YYREEE (reference sequence). There are 13 residues in the CDR3. V was clipped by 4 bases and J by 2 bases; unmatched bases: 1. CDR3 in DNA: TGTGCCAGCAGCCGGACAGGGCAAGAGACCCAGTACTTC. Amino acids: CASSRTGQETQYF.

The chain couples TRBV18 to TRBJ2-7; 9 positions agree with TRBD1. This CDR3 region has 15 residues. V shed 5 bases and J 6 bases; nucleotides not matched to a gene: 11. Germline V gene sequence: CDR1 KGHSH, CDR2 LQKENI. The CDR3 sequence: CASSYREQGASEQYF. The CDR3 DNA reads as TGTGCCAGCTCATACCGGGAACAGGGGGCTTCCGAGCAGTACTTC.

The chain employs TRBV5-1 and TRBJ2-7, with D possibly called TRBD1 or TRBD2 (5 bases each). V was cut by 0 bases and J by 7 bases, with 14 bases left in between. CDR1 and CDR2 from the germline V gene are SGHRS and YFSETQ. The CDR3 has 14 residues. The CDR3 DNA follows: TGCGCCAGCAGCTTGGTGGGGGTGAATAGGGAGCAGTACTTC. Protein product: CASSLVGVNREQYF.

The chain recombines TRBV29-1 with TRBJ1-1, with D unclear. Germline V gene lookup returns CDR1 SQVTM and CDR2 ANQGSEA. The germline V and J ends were trimmed by 1 base and 12 bases, with 18 bases remaining between them. The CDR3 loop spans 13 amino acids. The CDR3 spells CSVEVRRDRSTFF. The CDR3 nucleotides are TGCAGCGTTGAAGTCCGCCGGGATCGCTCCACTTTCTTT.